This is a list of T cell receptor beta chains from one sample in a study of blood T cell repertoires in COVID-19. Repertoires were generated with immunoSEQ multiplex PCR, while TCRdb's copy carries only in-frame clones and drops some. This sample has 150,000 to 250,000 clones, with approximately 80% found just once. The material sequenced was peripheral blood. The receptor source for this set is a human donor with acute or convalescent COVID-19. The donor label of this sample is uncertain. CDR3s include the opening cysteine and the closing phenylalanine or tryptophan. D genes are given only for firm matches. Where a row states a size, it is once, few, many or the class of an expanded clone; other rows omit it.

d_call: TRBD1
cdr3_length: 14
j_call: TRBJ1-1
clone_size: NA
v_call: TRBV18
cdr3_aa: CASSLGTAVTEAFF
cdr3_nt: TGTGCCAGCTCACTCGGGACAGCTGTCACTGAAGCTTTCTTT

d_call: NA
cdr3_length: 13
j_call: TRBJ1-1
clone_size: NA
v_call: TRBV21-1
cdr3_aa: CASSVAGNTEAFF
cdr3_nt: TGTGCCAGCAGCGTGGCTGGGAACACTGAAGCTTTCTTT

d_call: NA
cdr3_length: 14
j_call: TRBJ2-7
clone_size: once
v_call: TRBV27
cdr3_aa: CASSRDFNSYEQYF
cdr3_nt: TGTGCCAGCAGCCGGGACTTCAACTCCTACGAGCAGTACTTC

d_call: TRBD1
cdr3_length: 14
j_call: TRBJ1-1
clone_size: NA
v_call: TRBV19
cdr3_aa: CASSLTGGETEAFF
cdr3_nt: TGTGCCAGTAGTTTGACAGGGGGCGAGACTGAAGCTTTCTTT

d_call: NA
cdr3_length: 12
j_call: TRBJ1-3
clone_size: NA
v_call: TRBV19
cdr3_aa: CASSKEGNTIYF
cdr3_nt: TGTGCCAGTAGTAAGGAGGGAAACACCATATATTTT

d_call: NA
cdr3_length: 15
j_call: TRBJ1-1
clone_size: NA
v_call: TRBV9
cdr3_aa: CASSVSPSRGTEAFF
cdr3_nt: TGTGCCAGCAGCGTATCCCCCTCCCGGGGGACTGAAGCTTTCTTT

d_call: TRBD2
cdr3_length: 13
j_call: TRBJ2-7
clone_size: NA
v_call: TRBV29-1
cdr3_aa: CSVYLSGGYEQYF
cdr3_nt: TGCAGCGTTTATCTGTCGGGGGGCTACGAGCAGTACTTC

d_call: TRBD1
cdr3_length: 15
j_call: TRBJ1-5
clone_size: once
v_call: TRBV6-5
cdr3_aa: CASSPDRAFNQPQHF
cdr3_nt: TGTGCCAGCAGCCCGGACAGGGCCTTCAATCAGCCCCAGCATTTT

d_call: NA
cdr3_length: 13
j_call: TRBJ2-2
clone_size: NA
v_call: TRBV20-1
cdr3_aa: CSASGGHTGELFF
cdr3_nt: TGCAGTGCTAGTGGGGGGCACACCGGGGAGCTGTTTTTT

d_call: TRBD1
cdr3_length: 14
j_call: TRBJ2-3
clone_size: NA
v_call: TRBV24-1
cdr3_aa: CATSDPTGADTQYF
cdr3_nt: TGTGCCACCAGTGACCCGACAGGGGCAGATACGCAGTATTTT

d_call: TRBD1
cdr3_length: 14
j_call: TRBJ1-4
clone_size: few
v_call: TRBV6-5
cdr3_aa: CASSYRDRGEKLFF
cdr3_nt: TGTGCCAGCAGTTACAGGGACAGGGGTGAAAAACTGTTTTTT

d_call: TRBD1
cdr3_length: 17
j_call: TRBJ2-1
clone_size: NA
v_call: TRBV5-1
cdr3_aa: CASSAPLGTGGNNEQFF
cdr3_nt: TGCGCCAGCAGCGCCCCGCTCGGGACAGGGGGCAACAATGAGCAGTTCTTC

d_call: NA
cdr3_length: 18
j_call: TRBJ2-1
clone_size: NA
v_call: TRBV9
cdr3_aa: CAPSVNSGGTGRGNEQFF
cdr3_nt: TGTGCCCCCAGCGTAAATTCGGGGGGGACAGGGCGAGGCAATGAGCAGTTCTTC

d_call: TRBD2
cdr3_length: 14
j_call: TRBJ2-3
clone_size: once
v_call: TRBV10-3
cdr3_aa: CAISEQTSPDTQYF
cdr3_nt: TGTGCCATCAGTGAGCAGACTAGCCCAGATACGCAGTATTTT

d_call: TRBD2
cdr3_length: 14
j_call: TRBJ2-7
clone_size: NA
v_call: TRBV7-2
cdr3_aa: CASSLVGLATEQYF
cdr3_nt: TGTGCCAGCAGCTTAGTGGGACTAGCGACCGAGCAGTACTTC

d_call: NA
cdr3_length: 12
j_call: TRBJ1-2
clone_size: NA
v_call: TRBV5-6
cdr3_aa: CASRRINYGYTF
cdr3_nt: TGTGCCAGCAGGCGGATCAACTATGGCTACACCTTC

d_call: TRBD2
cdr3_length: 17
j_call: TRBJ2-1
clone_size: NA
v_call: TRBV19
cdr3_aa: CASSPKPGTSGSNEQFF
cdr3_nt: TGTGCCAGTAGTCCAAAGCCCGGGACTAGCGGGAGTAATGAGCAGTTCTTC

d_call: NA
cdr3_length: 13
j_call: TRBJ1-2
clone_size: NA
v_call: TRBV9
cdr3_aa: CASSVAPTGHDTF
cdr3_nt: TGTGCCAGCAGCGTAGCCCCGACGGGACACGACACCTTC

d_call: TRBD1
cdr3_length: 16
j_call: TRBJ2-3
clone_size: few
v_call: TRBV6-5
cdr3_aa: CASSYSPRQGADTQYF
cdr3_nt: TGTGCCAGCAGTTACTCCCCGAGACAGGGGGCAGATACGCAGTATTTT

d_call: TRBD1
cdr3_length: 16
j_call: TRBJ2-3
clone_size: NA
v_call: TRBV19
cdr3_aa: CASSITQGQGSDTQYF
cdr3_nt: TGTGCCAGTAGTATTACCCAGGGACAGGGGTCAGATACGCAGTATTTT

d_call: TRBD1
cdr3_length: 15
j_call: TRBJ1-6
clone_size: NA
v_call: TRBV5-1
cdr3_aa: CASSLVRDRNSPLHF
cdr3_nt: TGCGCCAGCAGCTTGGTACGGGACAGAAATTCACCCCTCCACTTT

d_call: NA
cdr3_length: 14
j_call: TRBJ1-2
clone_size: NA
v_call: TRBV19
cdr3_aa: CASSIRVENYGYTF
cdr3_nt: TGTGCCAGTAGTATACGGGTGGAGAACTATGGCTACACCTTC

d_call: TRBD2
cdr3_length: 21
j_call: TRBJ2-1
clone_size: NA
v_call: TRBV30
cdr3_aa: CAWSAALRLAGERSSYNEQFF
cdr3_nt: TGTGCCTGGAGTGCCGCATTACGACTAGCGGGAGAAAGGAGCTCCTACAATGAGCAGTTCTTC

d_call: TRBD1
cdr3_length: 15
j_call: TRBJ1-1
clone_size: once
v_call: TRBV7-3
cdr3_aa: CASSLKGRGATEAFF
cdr3_nt: TGTGCCAGCAGCTTAAAGGGCAGGGGGGCCACTGAAGCTTTCTTT

d_call: NA
cdr3_length: 14
j_call: TRBJ1-2
clone_size: NA
v_call: TRBV27
cdr3_aa: CASSLSRRSYGYTF
cdr3_nt: TGTGCCAGCAGTTTATCGAGAAGGAGCTATGGCTACACCTTC

d_call: NA
cdr3_length: 16
j_call: TRBJ2-2
clone_size: once
v_call: TRBV6-1
cdr3_aa: CASSGGVMANTGELFF
cdr3_nt: TGTGCCAGCAGTGGTGGAGTTATGGCGAACACCGGGGAGCTGTTTTTT

d_call: TRBD1
cdr3_length: 14
j_call: TRBJ1-1
clone_size: NA
v_call: TRBV10-3
cdr3_aa: CAARTGGIDTEAFF
cdr3_nt: TGTGCCGCTCGGACAGGGGGCATAGACACTGAAGCTTTCTTT

d_call: NA
cdr3_length: 15
j_call: TRBJ2-6
clone_size: NA
v_call: TRBV6-6
cdr3_aa: CASIPSGRGANVLTF
cdr3_nt: TGTGCCAGCATTCCGTCCGGTAGAGGGGCCAACGTCCTGACTTTC

d_call: NA
cdr3_length: 15
j_call: TRBJ1-6
clone_size: NA
v_call: TRBV5-4
cdr3_aa: CASSLDPRDNSPLHF
cdr3_nt: TGTGCCAGCAGCTTGGATCCTCGTGATAATTCACCCCTCCACTTT

d_call: TRBD1
cdr3_length: 15
j_call: TRBJ2-7
clone_size: NA
v_call: TRBV6-5
cdr3_aa: CASRLHRDRDWEQYF
cdr3_nt: TGTGCCAGCAGGCTACACCGGGACAGGGATTGGGAGCAGTACTTC

d_call: NA
cdr3_length: 14
j_call: TRBJ1-2
clone_size: NA
v_call: TRBV6-5
cdr3_aa: CASSYGAGSYGYTF
cdr3_nt: TGTGCCAGCAGTTACGGGGCAGGGTCCTATGGCTACACCTTC